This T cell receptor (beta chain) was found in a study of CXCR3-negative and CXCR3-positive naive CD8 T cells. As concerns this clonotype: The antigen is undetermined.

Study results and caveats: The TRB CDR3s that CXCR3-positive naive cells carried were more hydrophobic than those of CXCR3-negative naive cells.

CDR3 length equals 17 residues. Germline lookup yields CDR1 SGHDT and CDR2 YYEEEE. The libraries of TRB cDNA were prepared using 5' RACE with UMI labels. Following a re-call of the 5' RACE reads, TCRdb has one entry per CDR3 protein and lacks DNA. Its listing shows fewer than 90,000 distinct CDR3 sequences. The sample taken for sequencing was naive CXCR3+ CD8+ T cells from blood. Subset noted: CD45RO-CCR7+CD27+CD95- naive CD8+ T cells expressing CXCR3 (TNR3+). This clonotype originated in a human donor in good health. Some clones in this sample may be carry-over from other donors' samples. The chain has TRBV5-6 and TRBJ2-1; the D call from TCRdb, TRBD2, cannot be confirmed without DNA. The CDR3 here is CASSYGLAGGKFHEQFF. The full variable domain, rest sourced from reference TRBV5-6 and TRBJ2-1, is DAGVTQSPTHLIKTRGQQVTLRCSPKSGHDTVSWYQQALGQGPQFIFQYYEEEERQRGNFPDRFSGHQFPNYSSELNVNALLLGDSALYLCASSYGLAGGKFHEQFFGPGTRLTVL.